This TCR beta chain emerged from a study of cytotoxic CD8 clonotypes in ibrutinib-treated CLL. Study information: Samples yielded averages of some 240,000 productive templates and fewer than 100,000 productive rearrangements. Study-level findings and limits: Clonality went higher at ibrutinib response and then dropped back toward baseline at progression. Samples from sustained-remission and progressing patients were taken at different times.

Sequencing used immunoSEQ multiplex PCR; TCRdb keeps in-frame clones, though not all of them. The sample lists 130,000 or so clones; 77% were seen once. Germline values: CDR1 MNHEY, CDR2 SMNVEV (reference sequence). This CDR3 has 15 residues. V lost 8 bases to trimming and J lost 1 base, with 17 bases between them. Remarks on this clone: As yet, its antigen is unknown.

V gene TRBV27 combines with J gene TRBJ1-1; tentatively, D is TRBD1 (5 bases). The sequence derives from a human donor with chronic lymphocytic leukemia. The source was PBMCs, collected after 12 months of ibrutinib treatment. In nucleotides, the CDR3 is TGTGCCAGCCCCAGGGTCGATAAGGAGAACACTGAAGCTTTCTTT. It codes for CASPRVDKENTEAFF.